Listed below are T cell receptor beta chains from one sample, sequenced in a study of monozygotic twins with cystic fibrosis. The method was immunoSEQ multiplex PCR; TCRdb's version includes in-frame clones alone and lacks a portion of them. The data show roughly 14,000 clones, roughly 98% seen once. The sequenced sample consisted of blood. Receptors originate from a girl aged 2-10 years with cystic fibrosis. Each CDR3 is given without its conserved first and last residue. The order of the fields is J gene, clone size, V gene, CDR3 protein. Size is omitted from some rows. Given values are once, few, many or a class for expanded clones.

TRBJ1-1	-	TRBV7-9	ATFLSKKDGMNTEAF
TRBJ2-5	-	TRBV7-9	ASSLREGYQETQY
TRBJ1-1	-	TRBV5-6	ASSRVGTGEAF
TRBJ2-7	-	TRBV4-1	ASSQEQGAGEQY
TRBJ1-4	-	TRBV2	ASRRVNEKLF
TRBJ1-3	-	TRBV21-1	ASSPSGQGAHGPGNTIY
TRBJ2-7	-	TRBV7-8	ASSLARVASSSYEQY
TRBJ1-2	-	TRBV19	ASSMEGSSGGYT
TRBJ1-5	-	TRBV19	ASSIQSNQPQH
TRBJ1-2	-	TRBV2	ASSETGYGYT
TRBJ2-1	-	TRBV7-8	ASSWKLTSGRANEQF
TRBJ1-1	-	TRBV6-5	ASSYSTNTEAF
TRBJ2-7	-	TRBV7-2	ASSFSGTNHEQY
TRBJ2-7	-	TRBV6-5	ASSYNRGSEQY
TRBJ1-1	-	TRBV5-1	ASSLAGFGTEAF
TRBJ2-1	-	TRBV7-9	ASSYPQGQVFNEQF
TRBJ2-1	-	TRBV7-6	ASSLVEGGNEQF
TRBJ1-1	-	TRBV5-1	ASSLDRPNTEAF
TRBJ2-3	-	TRBV18	ASSPRSMADTQY
TRBJ2-2	-	TRBV10-3	AISVDRDTGELF
TRBJ1-1	few	TRBV11-2	ASSLTGIEAF
TRBJ1-1	-	TRBV15	ATSRDPLGQGPMNTEAF
TRBJ2-5	-	TRBV4-3	ASSPFGTGNILETQY
TRBJ2-7	-	TRBV9	ASSVDPKSEQY
TRBJ1-3	-	TRBV7-9	ASSSPDGGGRNTIY
TRBJ2-1	-	TRBV6-5	ASSPDGYNEQF
TRBJ2-1	-	TRBV7-9	ASSLIAGGFYEQF
TRBJ2-7	-	TRBV4-1	ASSQDPGRLYEQY
TRBJ2-3	-	TRBV5-1	ASSSTSGRSGTQY
TRBJ2-7	once	TRBV5-4	ASSLALRGDEQY
TRBJ2-7	-	TRBV6-1	ASGPGQGYEQY